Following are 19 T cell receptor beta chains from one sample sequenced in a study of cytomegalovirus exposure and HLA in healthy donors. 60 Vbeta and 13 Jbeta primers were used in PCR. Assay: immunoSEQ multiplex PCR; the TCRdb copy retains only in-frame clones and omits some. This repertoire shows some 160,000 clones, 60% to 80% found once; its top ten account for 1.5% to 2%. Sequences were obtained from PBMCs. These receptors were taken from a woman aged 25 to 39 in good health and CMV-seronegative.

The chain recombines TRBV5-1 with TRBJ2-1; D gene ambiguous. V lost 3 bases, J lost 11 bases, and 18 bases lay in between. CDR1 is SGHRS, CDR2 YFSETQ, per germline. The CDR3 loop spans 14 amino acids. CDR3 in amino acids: CASSSILNSMKQFF. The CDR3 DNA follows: TGCGCCAGCAGCTCCATACTGAATTCAATGAAGCAGTTCTTC.

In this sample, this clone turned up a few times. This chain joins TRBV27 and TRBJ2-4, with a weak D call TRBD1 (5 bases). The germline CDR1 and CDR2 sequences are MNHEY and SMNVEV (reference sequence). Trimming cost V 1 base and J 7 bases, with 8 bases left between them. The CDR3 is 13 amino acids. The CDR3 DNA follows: TGTGCCAGCAGTTTATTGCAGGGTAACATTCAGTACTTC. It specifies CASSLLQGNIQYF.

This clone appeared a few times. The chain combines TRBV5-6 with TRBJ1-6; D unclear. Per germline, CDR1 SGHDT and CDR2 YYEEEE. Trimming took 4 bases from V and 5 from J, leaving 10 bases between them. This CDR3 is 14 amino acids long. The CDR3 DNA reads TGTGCCAGCAGCAGCACCAGGAATAATTCACCCCTCCACTTT. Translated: CASSSTRNNSPLHF.

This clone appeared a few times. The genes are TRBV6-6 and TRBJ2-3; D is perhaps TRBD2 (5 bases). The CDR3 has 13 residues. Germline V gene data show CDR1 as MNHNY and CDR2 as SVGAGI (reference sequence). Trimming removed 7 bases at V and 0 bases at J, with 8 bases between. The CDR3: CASKWESTDTQYF. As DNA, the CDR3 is TGTGCCAGCAAGTGGGAGAGCACAGATACGCAGTATTTT.

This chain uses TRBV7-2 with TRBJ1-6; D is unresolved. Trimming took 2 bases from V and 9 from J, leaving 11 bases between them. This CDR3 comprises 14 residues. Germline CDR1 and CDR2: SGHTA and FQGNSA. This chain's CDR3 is CASSLTPTLSPLHF. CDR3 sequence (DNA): TGTGCCAGCAGCTTAACTCCCACCCTTTCACCCCTCCACTTT.

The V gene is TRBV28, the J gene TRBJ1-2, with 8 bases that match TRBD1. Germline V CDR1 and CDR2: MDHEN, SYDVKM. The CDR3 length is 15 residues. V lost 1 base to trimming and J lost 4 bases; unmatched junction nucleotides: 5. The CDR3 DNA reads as TGTGCCAGCAGTTTATATCCAGGGGGCATCTATGGCTACACCTTC. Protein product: CASSLYPGGIYGYTF.

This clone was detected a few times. Here the CDR3 reads CASSLARRSSYGYTF. In nucleotides, the CDR3 is TGTGCCAGCAGCTTAGCACGCAGATCAAGTTATGGCTACACCTTC. The rearrangement uses TRBV7-2 and TRBJ1-2; D is uncertain. Germline V lookup: CDR1 SGHTA, CDR2 FQGNSA. Deletions cut 0 bases from V and 5 bases from J, with 13 bases between. The CDR3 sequence is 15 residues long.

The CDR3 DNA reads as TGTGCCACCAGCGTACAGGGGGCACGGACCCAGTACTTC. It yields the protein CATSVQGARTQYF. The chain combines TRBV15 with TRBJ2-5; 9 positions agree with TRBD1. Germline CDR1 and CDR2: LNHNV and YYDKDF (reference sequence). With 5 bases clipped from V and 7 bases from J, the junction kept 5 bases outside the gene matches. This CDR3 contains 13 residues.

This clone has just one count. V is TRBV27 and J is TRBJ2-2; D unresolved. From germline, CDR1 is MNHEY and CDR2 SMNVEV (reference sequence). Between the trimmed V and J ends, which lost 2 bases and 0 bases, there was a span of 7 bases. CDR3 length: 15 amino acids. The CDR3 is CASSLTHSNTGELFF. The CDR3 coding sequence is TGTGCCAGCAGTTTAACGCACTCGAACACCGGGGAGCTGTTTTTT.

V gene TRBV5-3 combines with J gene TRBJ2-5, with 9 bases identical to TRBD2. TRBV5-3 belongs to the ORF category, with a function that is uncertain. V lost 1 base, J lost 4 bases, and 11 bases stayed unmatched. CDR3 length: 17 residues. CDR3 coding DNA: TGTGCCAGAAGCTTGCGGCGGGGGGGCCTAGTAGGAGAGACCCAGTACTTC. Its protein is CARSLRRGGLVGETQYF.

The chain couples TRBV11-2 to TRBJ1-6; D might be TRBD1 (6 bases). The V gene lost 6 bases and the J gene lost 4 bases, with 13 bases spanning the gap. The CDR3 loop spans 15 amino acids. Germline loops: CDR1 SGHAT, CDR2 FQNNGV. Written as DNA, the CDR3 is TGTGCCAGCAGGCTACAGGGACGGTATAATTCACCCCTCCACTTT. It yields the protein CASRLQGRYNSPLHF.

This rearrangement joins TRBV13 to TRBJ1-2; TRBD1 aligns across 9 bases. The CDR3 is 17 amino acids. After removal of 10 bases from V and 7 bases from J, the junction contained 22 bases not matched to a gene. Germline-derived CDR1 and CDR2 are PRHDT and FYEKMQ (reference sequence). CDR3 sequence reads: CATKTGGPMGGMIGYTF. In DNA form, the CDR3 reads TGTGCCACCAAAACAGGGGGCCCGATGGGAGGGATGATTGGCTACACCTTC.

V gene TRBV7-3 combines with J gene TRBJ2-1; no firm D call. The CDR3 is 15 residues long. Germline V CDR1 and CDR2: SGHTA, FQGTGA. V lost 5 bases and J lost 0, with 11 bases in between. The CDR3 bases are TGTGCCAGCAGCCCACAACCATCCTCCTACAATGAGCAGTTCTTC. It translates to CASSPQPSSYNEQFF. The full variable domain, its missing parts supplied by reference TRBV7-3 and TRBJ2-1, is GAGVSQTPSNKVTEKGKYVELRCDPISGHTALYWYRQSLGQGPEFLIYFQGTGAADDSGLPNDRFFAVRPEGSVSTLKIQRTERGDSAVYLCASSPQPSSYNEQFFGPGTRLTVL.

CDR3 sequence reads: CAISDAQRGSYEQFF. CDR3 nucleotides: TGTGCCATCAGTGACGCCCAGCGGGGTAGCTATGAGCAGTTCTTC. This chain connects TRBV10-3 to TRBJ2-1, with 7 bases aligning to TRBD2. Trimming took 3 bases from V and 8 from J; bases not matched to a gene: 10. The germline V gene has CDR1 ENHRY and CDR2 SYGVKD. The CDR3 is 15 residues long.

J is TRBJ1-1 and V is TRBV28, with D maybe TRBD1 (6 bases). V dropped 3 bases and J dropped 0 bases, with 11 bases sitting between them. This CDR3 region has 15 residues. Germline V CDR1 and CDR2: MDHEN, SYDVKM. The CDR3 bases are TGTGCCAGCAGTTTTTGGGGACAACTGAACACTGAAGCTTTCTTT. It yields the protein CASSFWGQLNTEAFF.

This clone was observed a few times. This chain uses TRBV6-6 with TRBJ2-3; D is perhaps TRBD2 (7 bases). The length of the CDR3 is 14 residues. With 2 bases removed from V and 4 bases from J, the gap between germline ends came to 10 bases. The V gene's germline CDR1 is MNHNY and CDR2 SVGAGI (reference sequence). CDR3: CASSYREGADTQYF. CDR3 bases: TGTGCCAGCAGTTACAGGGAGGGGGCAGATACGCAGTATTTT.

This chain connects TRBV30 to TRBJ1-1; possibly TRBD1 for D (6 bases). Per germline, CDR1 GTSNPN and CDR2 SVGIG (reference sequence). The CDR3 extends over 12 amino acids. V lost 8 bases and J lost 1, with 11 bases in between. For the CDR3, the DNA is TGTGCCAGGACAGTCAAGAACACTGAAGCTTTCTTT. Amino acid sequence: CARTVKNTEAFF.

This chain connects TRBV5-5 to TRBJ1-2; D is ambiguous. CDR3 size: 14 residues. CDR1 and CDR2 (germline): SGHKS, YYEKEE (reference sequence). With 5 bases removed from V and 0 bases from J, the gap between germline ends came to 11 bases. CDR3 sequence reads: CASSIWEANYGYTF. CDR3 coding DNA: TGTGCCAGCAGTATCTGGGAGGCTAACTATGGCTACACCTTC.

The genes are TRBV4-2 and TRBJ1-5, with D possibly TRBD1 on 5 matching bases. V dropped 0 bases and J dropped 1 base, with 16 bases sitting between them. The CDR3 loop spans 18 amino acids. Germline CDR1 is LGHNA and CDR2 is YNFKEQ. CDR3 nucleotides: TGTGCCAGCAGCCAAGATCAGTCGGCTCAGGGAAGCAATCAGCCCCAGCATTTT. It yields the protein CASSQDQSAQGSNQPQHF.